These 8 T cell receptor beta chains were all obtained from the same sample, sequenced in a study of tumor and adjacent non-tumor tissue in lung cancer. Three rounds of nested PCR, following a modified ARM-PCR protocol, produced the TCRbeta library. From the multiplex PCR reads, TCRdb called clonotypes with MiXCR, one entry per CDR3 protein. Altogether 90,000 to 100,000 distinct CDR3 sequences are present, around three quarters being singletons, with the ten largest covering around 30%. This sample's RNA came from whole unsorted tissue. The normal lung tissue was taken more than 3 cm from the tumor edge. Sequences were obtained from distant non-tumor lung tissue. These receptors all stem from a man in his 60s with small cell lung cancer.

A note on this clonotype: A clone one base away is much larger, so this may be a read error. The conserved phenylalanine or tryptophan is not found at the CDR3 terminus, so this likely reflects a read error. V is TRBV28 and J is TRBJ2-6; TRBD2 agrees at 8 bases. This CDR3 has 15 residues. The V segment lost 6 bases and the J segment 1 base; nucleotides outside the gene matches: 2. The germline V gene encodes CDR1 MDHEN and CDR2 SYDVKM. The CDR3 sequence is CASRSGGSGANVLTL. The DNA for the CDR3 is TGTGCCAGCAGGTCGGGGGGGTCTGGGGCCAACGTCCTGACTTTA.

This clonotype was seen repeatedly, ten times or more. This chain joins TRBV6-5 and TRBJ1-2, with a possible D match to TRBD1 (5 bases). The germline V and J ends were trimmed by 6 bases and 2 bases, with 16 bases remaining between them. The CDR3 runs to 15 residues. Germline CDR1 MNHEY, CDR2 SVGAGI. CDR3 coding DNA: TGTGCCAGCAGATCAGGGATTCTGACCAACTATGGCTACACCTTC. It translates to CASRSGILTNYGYTF.

This clonotype has at least ten counts. This sequence joins TRBV6-1 and TRBJ2-7; 7 nucleotides line up with TRBD1. J was trimmed by 2 bases and V by 6 bases; bases with no gene match: 4. The CDR3 sequence is 13 residues long. Germline loops: CDR1 MNHNS, CDR2 SASEGT. The CDR3 reads CASRLGQTYEQYF. The CDR3 DNA follows: TGTGCCAGCAGATTGGGACAGACCTACGAGCAGTACTTC.

This clonotype has more than one count but fewer than ten. This could be a read error, since a much larger clone is one nucleotide away. The chain links TRBV5-4 to TRBJ2-3, with D perhaps matching TRBD2 (6 bases). Germline V gene data show CDR1 as SGHNT and CDR2 as YYREEE (reference sequence). The germline V and J ends were trimmed by 6 bases and 2 bases, with 19 bases remaining between them. The length of the CDR3 is 16 residues. The CDR3 DNA is TGTGCCAGCAACCAGAGGACTAAAGGGGTCACAGATACGCAGTATTTT. It encodes CASNQRTKGVTDTQYF.

Worth noting for this clonotype: At one end, the junction sequence differs from germline, possibly due to a read error. The chain recombines TRBV5-1 with TRBJ1-2; no reliable D call. The CDR3 is made up of 14 amino acids. The germline gives CDR1 SGHRS, CDR2 YFSETQ. The CDR3 region is CASSSQQGGYGHTF. The CDR3 nucleotides are TGCGCCAGCAGCTCGCAGCAAGGAGGCTATGGCCACACCTTC.

With respect to this clonotype: Relative to the germline gene, one junction end is altered; a read error may explain this. The J gene is TRBJ2-5, the V gene TRBV28, with D possibly called TRBD1 or TRBD2 (5 bases each). This CDR3 comprises 13 residues. CDR1 is MDHEN, CDR2 SYDVKM, per germline. Here the CDR3 DNA reads TGTGCTAGCAGTCCCAGGGAGTGGGAGACCCAGTACTTC. Protein: CASSPREWETQYF.

A note on this clonotype: The junction and the germline gene differ at one end; a read error may be behind it. This rearrangement joins TRBV20-1 to TRBJ1-1, with D possibly TRBD1 on 5 matching bases. This CDR3 has 11 residues. Germline CDR1 and CDR2: DFQATT and SNEGSKA (reference sequence). This chain's CDR3 is CGARRGTEAFF. The CDR3 region has the DNA TGCGGTGCACGACGGGGGACTGAAGCTTTCTTT.

This sequence joins TRBV4-1 and TRBJ2-7; tentatively, D is TRBD2 (5 bases). CDR1 is MGHRA, CDR2 YSYEKL, per germline. The CDR3 sequence is 16 residues long. CDR3: CASGQCQRNPYDEQYF. The CDR3 DNA reads as TGCGCAAGCGGCCAATGTCAGCGGAACCCCTACGACGAGCAGTACTTC.